This T cell receptor (beta chain) was observed in a study of T cell responses to AZD1222 COVID-19 vaccine. Overall study context: Second-dose schedules of about 4 or about 12 weeks were combined.

Whole-study results and caveats: Clonal diversity was possibly underestimated; the donors were predominantly white British and more often female. Distributed over spike, vaccine-associated CD4 TCRs predominated at 160-218 and 743-854. Repertoires were sampled only after the peak T cell response.

The CDR3 runs 14 residues. Germline CDR1 reads ENHRY; CDR2 reads SYGVKD. With 0 bases clipped from V and 7 bases from J, the junction kept 2 bases outside the gene matches. Sequencing used immunoSEQ multiplex PCR; TCRdb keeps in-frame clones, though not all of them. Here the sample spans more than 100,000 clones, around nine tenths being singletons. Comments on this clone: Antigen specificity is unknown.

The chain carries TRBV10-3 and TRBJ2-5; 10 positions match TRBD1. The receptor was derived from an adult in good health. Sample: peripheral blood, taken on day 0 of AZD1222 vaccination. The CDR3 DNA reads as TGTGCCATCAGTGAGTCGACAGGGGGCGGGACCCAGTACTTC. Protein sequence: CAISESTGGGTQYF.